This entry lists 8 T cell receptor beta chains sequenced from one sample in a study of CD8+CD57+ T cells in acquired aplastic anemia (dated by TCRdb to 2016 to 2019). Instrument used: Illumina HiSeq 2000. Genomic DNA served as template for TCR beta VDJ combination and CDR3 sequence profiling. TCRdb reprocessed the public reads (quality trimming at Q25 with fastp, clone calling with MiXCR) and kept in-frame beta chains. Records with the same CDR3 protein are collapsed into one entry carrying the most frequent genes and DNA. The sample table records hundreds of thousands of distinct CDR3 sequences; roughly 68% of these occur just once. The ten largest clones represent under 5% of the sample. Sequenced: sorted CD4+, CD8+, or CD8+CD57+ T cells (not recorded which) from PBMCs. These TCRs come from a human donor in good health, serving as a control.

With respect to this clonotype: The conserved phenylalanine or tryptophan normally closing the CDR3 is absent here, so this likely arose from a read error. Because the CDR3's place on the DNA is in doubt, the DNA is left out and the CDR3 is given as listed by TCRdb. The CDR3: CASSLGGPYYGYT. The chain has TRBV7-2 and TRBJ1-1. The CDR3 adds up to 13 amino acids, both ends counted. CDR1 SGHTA and CDR2 FQGNSA come from the germline V gene.

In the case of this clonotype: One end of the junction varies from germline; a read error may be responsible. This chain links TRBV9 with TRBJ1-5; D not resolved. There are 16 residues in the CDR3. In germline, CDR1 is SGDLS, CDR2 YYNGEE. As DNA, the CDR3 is TGTGCCAGCAGCGCCCGCGACACGTACTACAATGAGCCCCAGCATTTT. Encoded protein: CASSARDTYYNEPQHF.

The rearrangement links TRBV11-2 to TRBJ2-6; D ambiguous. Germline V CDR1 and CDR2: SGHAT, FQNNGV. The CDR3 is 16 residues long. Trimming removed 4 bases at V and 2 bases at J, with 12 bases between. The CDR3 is CASSSRKDAGANVLTF. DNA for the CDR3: TGTGCCAGCAGCTCACGGAAGGACGCTGGGGCCAACGTCCTGACTTTC.

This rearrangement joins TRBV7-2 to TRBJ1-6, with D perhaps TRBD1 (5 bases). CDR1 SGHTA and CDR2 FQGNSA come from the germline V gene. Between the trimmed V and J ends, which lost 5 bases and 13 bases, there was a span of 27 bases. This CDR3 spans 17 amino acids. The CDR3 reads CASSPETATEAFFPLHF. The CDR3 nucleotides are TGTGCCAGCAGCCCCGAGACAGCCACTGAAGCGTTCTTTCCCCTCCACTTT.

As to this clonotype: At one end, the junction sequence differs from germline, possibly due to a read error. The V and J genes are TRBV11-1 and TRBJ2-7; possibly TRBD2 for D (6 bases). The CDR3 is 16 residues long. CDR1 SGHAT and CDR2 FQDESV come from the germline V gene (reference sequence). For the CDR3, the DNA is TGTGCCAGCAGCCCAGGAGGGAAAGGGCTCTCCTACGAGCAGCACTTC. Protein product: CASSPGGKGLSYEQHF.

The CDR3 loop reads CASRNIQGNTEAFF. Here the CDR3 DNA reads TGTGCCAGCAGAAATATTCAGGGGAACACTGAAGCTTTCTTT. V gene TRBV27 combines with J gene TRBJ1-1; D possibly corresponds to TRBD1 (5 bases). This CDR3 has 14 residues. In germline, CDR1 is MNHEY, CDR2 SMNVEV (reference sequence). Trimming left V 6 bases short and J 1 base short, with 12 bases between.

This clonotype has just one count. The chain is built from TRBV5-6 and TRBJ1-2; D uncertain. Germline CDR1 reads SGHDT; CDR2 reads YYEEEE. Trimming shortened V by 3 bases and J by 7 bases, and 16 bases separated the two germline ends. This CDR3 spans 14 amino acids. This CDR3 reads CASSSKAGLGGYTF. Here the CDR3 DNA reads TGTGCCAGCAGCTCAAAGGCGGGTTTGGGTGGCTACACCTTC.

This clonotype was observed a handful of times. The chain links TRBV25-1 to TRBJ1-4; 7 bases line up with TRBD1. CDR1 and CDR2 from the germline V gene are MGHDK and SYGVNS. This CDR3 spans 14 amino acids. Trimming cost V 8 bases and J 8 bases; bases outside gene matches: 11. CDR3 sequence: CASQTRGLGEKLFF. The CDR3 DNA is TGTGCCAGCCAAACGAGGGGGCTGGGAGAAAAACTGTTTTTT.